The 23 T cell receptor beta chains presented below share a single source sample, sequenced in a study of T-cell reconstitution after alpha-beta-depleted transplantation in children. TCRbeta library preparation incorporated unique molecular identifiers. TCRdb re-called the PCR reads through MiXCR, storing one row per CDR3 protein. The data show some 550,000 distinct CDR3 sequences, with around 23% seen just once and less than 15% held by the top ten. The material was PBMCs, mostly from graft donor cells, obtained 360 days after TCRalphabeta/CD19-depleted stem cell transplant. Every receptor here comes from a boy in the first two years of life who had a stem cell transplant for acute myeloid leukemia, so the T cells may come from the graft donor.

This clonotype was detected ten times or more. The V call is TRBV7-9, the J call TRBJ1-5; D possibly corresponds to TRBD1 (5 bases). Germline assignment: CDR1 SEHNR and CDR2 FQNEAQ (reference sequence). V shed 6 bases and J shed 2 bases, with 11 bases lying between them. CDR3 length: 14 amino acids. This CDR3 reads CASSPGIGNQPQHF. In DNA form, the CDR3 reads TGTGCCAGCAGTCCAGGGATTGGCAATCAGCCCCAGCATTTT.

Many counts were recorded for this clonotype. CDR3 residues: CSARRQMNTGELFF. The CDR3 nucleotides are TGCAGTGCTAGAAGGCAGATGAACACCGGGGAGCTGTTTTTT. The chain is built from TRBV20-1 and TRBJ2-2; the D is unclear. This CDR3 contains 14 residues. V gave up 2 bases and J gave up 1 base, with 8 bases separating them. Germline CDR1 is DFQATT and CDR2 is SNEGSKA (reference sequence).

Only a few counts were recorded for this clonotype. Here the CDR3 reads CASSDFGRHPYEQYV. The CDR3 DNA reads as TGTGCCAGCAGTGATTTCGGCAGGCACCCCTACGAGCAGTACGTC. V gene TRBV6-1 combines with J gene TRBJ2-7; D unclear. V gave up 3 bases and J gave up 2 bases, with 14 bases separating them. The CDR3 extends over 15 amino acids. Looked up from germline, CDR1 is MNHNS and CDR2 is SASEGT.

The V and J genes are TRBV4-1 and TRBJ2-3; no firm D call. This CDR3 is 16 amino acids long. V lost 3 bases and J 5 bases, leaving 18 bases between the germline ends. CDR1 is MGHRA, CDR2 YSYEKL, per germline. In DNA form, the CDR3 reads TGCGCCAGCAGCCAGGCGGCAGATTTCGGCGGAGATACGCAGTATTTT. Its translation is CASSQAADFGGDTQYF.

CDR3 DNA: TGCAGCGGTGGACTAGCGGGGGTGCATGAGCAGTTCTTC. Translation: CSGGLAGVHEQFF. The chain recombines TRBV29-1 with TRBJ2-1, with 13 bases fitting TRBD2. This CDR3 is built from 13 residues. The V gene end was trimmed by 7 bases and the J gene end by 8 bases; junction bases not matched to a gene: 5. The germline V gene has CDR1 SQVTM and CDR2 ANQGSEA.

Only a few counts were recorded for this clonotype. The gene calls are TRBV5-5 and TRBJ2-7; D is unresolved. Germline lookup yields CDR1 SGHKS and CDR2 YYEKEE (reference sequence). Trimming shortened V by 2 bases and J by 2 bases, and 11 bases separated the two germline ends. This CDR3 spans 14 amino acids. The CDR3 is CASSFAGGPYEQYV. CDR3 coding DNA: TGTGCCAGCAGCTTTGCTGGCGGACCCTACGAGCAGTACGTC.

Of note for this clonotype: The final CDR3 position lacks the conserved phenylalanine or tryptophan, pointing to a likely read error. The gene calls are TRBV12-3 or TRBV12-4 and TRBJ2-1; D is undetermined. Between the trimmed V and J ends, which lost 3 bases and 2 bases, there was a span of 11 bases. The CDR3 is made up of 15 amino acids. CDR3 protein: CASSLEPATYNEQFL. CDR3 nucleotides: TGTGCCAGCAGTTTGGAGCCCGCGACCTACAATGAGCAGTTCTTG.

J is TRBJ2-1 and V is TRBV4-3, with a possible D match to TRBD1 (6 bases). This CDR3 region has 17 residues. Germline lookup yields CDR1 LGHNA and CDR2 YSLEER. Trimming cost V 2 bases and J 7 bases, with 21 bases left between them. The CDR3 region has the DNA TGCGCCAGCAGCCAACACCGGGACACCCTACTCGGGAATGAGCAGTTCTTC. Translation: CASSQHRDTLLGNEQFF.

The rearrangement links TRBV7-9 to TRBJ1-5, with TRBD1 matching over 7 bases. The CDR3 is made up of 14 amino acids. CDR1 is SEHNR and CDR2 is FQNEAQ in the germline V gene (reference sequence). V trimming: 5 bases; J trimming: 5 bases; junction bases outside the gene matches: 6. Here the CDR3 reads CASSPTGDYQPQHF. The CDR3 nucleotides are TGTGCCAGCAGCCCCACAGGGGACTATCAGCCCCAGCATTTT.

This clonotype showed up many times. The genes are TRBV12-5 and TRBJ2-5, with D perhaps TRBD2 (6 bases). V was pared by 6 bases and J by 1 base, with 12 bases between. Germline CDR1 LGHNT, CDR2 FRNRAP. The CDR3 has 14 amino acids. CDR3 coding DNA: TGTGCTAGTGGGGAGGGACCCACCCAAGAGACCCAGTACTTC. It encodes CASGEGPTQETQYF.

This clonotype was observed a few times. The chain combines TRBV9 with TRBJ2-3, with 8 bases aligning to TRBD2. The CDR3 has 14 amino acids. Losses at the gene ends were 2 bases for V and 5 bases for J; bases not matched to a gene: 4. Germline CDR1 is SGDLS and CDR2 is YYNGEE. CDR3 coding DNA: TGTGCCAGCAGCGTTAGCGGGGCAGGAGATACGCAGTATTTT. It is translated as CASSVSGAGDTQYF.

The V and J genes are TRBV20-1 and TRBJ1-2; possible D gene TRBD1, 6 bases. Germline V gene data show CDR1 as DFQATT and CDR2 as SNEGSKA (reference sequence). The V gene lost 6 bases and the J gene lost 4 bases, with 27 bases spanning the gap. This CDR3 contains 17 residues. The CDR3 DNA reads TGCAGTGCCAATCGGGGGGCCCAAGCCCCTTTACGCTATGGCTACACCTTC. This gives the protein CSANRGAQAPLRYGYTF.

The chain uses TRBV29-1 and TRBJ1-2, with D perhaps matching TRBD1 (6 bases). Germline V gene lookup returns CDR1 SQVTM and CDR2 ANQGSEA. The CDR3 is 13 amino acids. V lost 7 bases and J 2 bases, leaving 14 bases between the germline ends. The CDR3 region has the DNA TGCAGCGCCACAGGGCAAGAGAACTATGGCTACACCTTC. It translates to CSATGQENYGYTF.

This clonotype came up a few times. The rearrangement uses TRBV12-3 or TRBV12-4 and TRBJ2-3; D is possibly TRBD2 (5 bases). V was pared by 3 bases and J by 0 bases, with 13 bases between. The CDR3 is made up of 16 amino acids. The DNA of the CDR3 is TGTGCCAGCAGTTTTTTGGCGGGCTCAAGCACAGATACGCAGTATTTT. It codes for CASSFLAGSSTDTQYF.

The genes are TRBV6-6 and TRBJ2-7; D possibly corresponds to TRBD2 (6 bases). CDR1 and CDR2 (germline): MNHNY, SVGAGI (reference sequence). The V and J ends lost 6 bases and 2 bases respectively, with 11 bases between them. CDR3 length equals 13 residues. CDR3 protein: CASRRGPTYEQYV. The CDR3 DNA is TGTGCCAGCAGGCGGGGACCAACCTACGAGCAGTACGTC.

This clonotype was picked up a small number of times. The chain recombines TRBV20-1 with TRBJ1-2, with a weak D call TRBD1 (6 bases). V shed 3 bases and J shed 5 bases, with 7 bases lying between them. The CDR3 is 11 amino acids. Per the germline V gene, CDR1 is DFQATT and CDR2 is SNEGSKA (reference sequence). The CDR3 region has the DNA TGCAGTGCTAGGACAGGTTATGGCTACACCTTC. The encoded protein is CSARTGYGYTF.

This chain links TRBV5-6 with TRBJ1-1; D unclear. Germline values: CDR1 SGHDT, CDR2 YYEEEE. The CDR3 is 13 amino acids. V was clipped by 2 bases and J by 5 bases, with 10 bases between them. The CDR3 DNA sequence: TGTGCCAGCAGCTTTATGTCGGGGACTGAAGCTTTCTTT. Translating it yields CASSFMSGTEAFF.

The rearrangement joins TRBV11-3 to TRBJ2-3; D unclear. Germline V gene lookup returns CDR1 SGHNT and CDR2 YENEEA. The CDR3 is 11 residues long. V was trimmed by 5 bases and J by 6 bases, leaving 6 bases between them. This CDR3 reads CASSPKDTQYF. CDR3 DNA: TGTGCCAGCAGCCCAAAGGATACGCAGTATTTT.

This clonotype has just a few counts. This rearrangement joins TRBV20-1 to TRBJ2-7; 9 bases are a match to TRBD2. Germline V gene sequence: CDR1 DFQATT, CDR2 SNEGSKA (reference sequence). V dropped 5 bases and J dropped 7; count of bases not matched to a gene: 15. The CDR3 runs 15 residues. CDR3 region: CSALSPSGEPGEQYF. CDR3 DNA: TGCAGTGCTCTTTCCCCTAGCGGGGAGCCGGGGGAGCAGTACTTC.

This clonotype was seen at least ten times. The chain carries TRBV12-5 and TRBJ2-1; 7 bases align to TRBD1. Germline V gene sequence: CDR1 LGHNT, CDR2 FRNRAP. The CDR3 totals 15 residues. V dropped 4 bases and J dropped 3; count of bases not matched to a gene: 6. CDR3 sequence: CASGSLTGIYNEQFF. The CDR3 DNA reads TGTGCTAGTGGTTCTCTGACAGGGATCTACAATGAGCAGTTCTTC.

This clonotype was observed a handful of times. CDR3 sequence (DNA): TGCGCCAGCAGCCAAGAGGACAGACCCCCGCAGTACTTC. Protein sequence: CASSQEDRPPQYF. The chain employs TRBV4-3 and TRBJ2-7, with D perhaps matching TRBD1 (6 bases). The CDR3 spans 13 residues. V lost 0 bases and J 9 bases, leaving 12 bases between the germline ends. Per germline, CDR1 LGHNA and CDR2 YSLEER.

The genes are TRBV5-5 and TRBJ2-1, with 8 bases aligning to TRBD2. The CDR3 extends over 17 amino acids. The J segment lost 8 bases and the V segment lost 0 bases, leaving 13 bases of the junction unmatched. Germline V gene lookup returns CDR1 SGHKS and CDR2 YYEKEE (reference sequence). CDR3 coding DNA: TGTGCCAGCAGCTTGGTCCTCGTCGGGGGGGTCGAAGATGAGCAGTTCTTC. This translates into CASSLVLVGGVEDEQFF.

This clonotype was observed many times. The chain employs TRBV20-1 and TRBJ2-7, with 7 bases lining up with TRBD1. Germline trimming cut 3 bases from V and 4 bases from J; bases unmatched to any gene: 9. The CDR3 length is 14 residues. Germline V gene sequence: CDR1 DFQATT, CDR2 SNEGSKA (reference sequence). The CDR3 nucleotides are TGCAGTGCTAGCCCCGGGACAGAGAGTTACGAGCAGTACGTC. It codes for CSASPGTESYEQYV.